This T cell receptor (beta chain) was retrieved from a study of early T cells in non-severe SARS-CoV-2 infection. As for the study in general: Alpha and beta chains were unpaired, from unsorted whole-blood bulk RNA.

General study findings and limits: VDJdb matching skewed toward anti-spike CD8 responses, missing private and CD4 specificities.

Unique molecular identifiers were affixed to single, distinct cDNA molecules. Using its own MiXCR run on the 5' RACE reads, TCRdb lists one record per CDR3 protein. The sample yields around 70,000 distinct CDR3 sequences, approximately 10% seen once. As to this clonotype: Its antigen is unidentified.

The CDR3 has 15 residues. Trimming cost V 6 bases and J 1 base, with 12 bases left between them. V gene TRBV12-3 or TRBV12-4 combines with J gene TRBJ2-2, with a weak D call TRBD2 (5 bases). This TCR came from an adult who was a healthcare worker with PCR-confirmed SARS-CoV-2 infection or an uninfected control (not recorded which). The sequenced sample was whole blood. The CDR3 coding sequence is TGTGCCAGCAGGCGAGCTGGAGGGAACACCGGGGAGCTGTTTTTT. Amino acid sequence: CASRRAGGNTGELFF.